In its sample, the clone carrying this TCR beta chain was seen many times. Its target is not known. The cDNA came from 5'RACE, which used 10-nucleotide random UMIs. A single record per CDR3 protein comes from TCRdb applying MiXCR to the 5' RACE reads. The sample lists roughly 65,000 distinct CDR3 sequences, around 5% occurring once. The CDR3 is 13 amino acids. V lost 4 bases, J lost 0 bases, and 5 bases lay in between. Germline CDR1 SGHTA, CDR2 FQGNSA. This specimen comes from a study of neurological immune-mediated disorders. The study's findings and limits: None of the CDR3 amino acid sequences of expanded clones recurred across subjects, suggesting private repertoires in all groups. Repertoires from 18 of 34 multiple sclerosis patients grouped phylogenetically into a related-CDR3 cluster, suggesting a possible signature.

V gene TRBV7-2 combines with J gene TRBJ2-3; D gene unclear. The sequencing input was PBMCs. This TCR came from a human donor with multiple sclerosis. The donor label of this sample is uncertain. The CDR3 protein is CASSSTSTDTQYF. In nucleotides, the CDR3 is TGTGCCAGCAGCTCTACTAGCACAGATACGCAGTATTTT.